Many counts were recorded for the clone carrying this T cell receptor beta chain. These data belong to a study of spatial heterogeneity in lung cancer. Study background: Consistently, beta-chain sequences turned up in larger numbers than alpha-chain sequences did.

MiXCR was run by TCRdb on the 5' RACE reads, yielding one entry per CDR3 protein. The repertoire holds around 110,000 distinct CDR3 sequences, with roughly an eighth as singletons. The CDR3 runs 14 residues. V lost 6 bases to trimming and J lost 0 bases, with 8 bases between them. Time point reported: blood at routine non-recurrence follow-up after resection. Material for sequencing was whole RNA from tumor, nontumor lung or frozen PBMC, left unsorted. Sequenced here: PBMCs, sampled at follow-up. The clonotype originates from a male donor with early-stage non-small cell lung cancer. The chain is built from TRBV12-3 or TRBV12-4 and TRBJ1-4; D is perhaps TRBD1 (5 bases). The CDR3 coding sequence is TGTGCCAGCAGGCAGGGCGCAACTAATGAAAAACTGTTTTTT. Protein sequence: CASRQGATNEKLFF.